The 30 T cell receptor beta chains presented below share a single source sample, sequenced in a study of T cell responses to AZD1222 COVID-19 vaccine. TCRdb keeps only in-frame clones here, not all; method: immunoSEQ multiplex PCR. The repertoire holds over 45,000 clones, around 85% seen once, with about 15% in the top ten. Source: peripheral blood, taken on day 0 of AZD1222 vaccination. Receptors were obtained from an adult in good health.

The rearrangement links TRBV19 to TRBJ2-5, with D maybe TRBD2 (7 bases). Germline lookup yields CDR1 LNHDA and CDR2 SQIVND (reference sequence). The CDR3 totals 12 residues. CDR3 sequence: CAPDRGARTQYF. The CDR3, as DNA: TGTGCTCCGGATCGGGGGGCTCGAACCCAGTACTTC.

This rearrangement joins TRBV6-5 to TRBJ1-2, with D possibly being TRBD1 (5 bases). The V gene's germline CDR1 is MNHEY and CDR2 SVGAGI. The CDR3 consists of 14 residues. Trimming shortened V by 4 bases and J by 2 bases, and 11 bases separated the two germline ends. The CDR3 loop reads CASSSVRENYGYTF. The DNA for the CDR3 is TGTGCCAGCAGTTCAGTCAGGGAGAACTATGGCTACACCTTC.

This clone was observed once. The chain is built from TRBV27 and TRBJ2-1; tentative D call: TRBD2 (6 bases). Germline assignment: CDR1 MNHEY and CDR2 SMNVEV (reference sequence). V gave up 5 bases and J gave up 0 bases, with 11 bases separating them. CDR3 length: 15 residues. The CDR3 DNA sequence: TGTGCCAGCAGTATCAGCGGGCCCTCCTACAATGAGCAGTTCTTC. It codes for CASSISGPSYNEQFF.

This clone came up a few times. This chain joins TRBV25-1 and TRBJ1-5; possible D gene TRBD1, 5 bases. V lost 1 base, J lost 0 bases, and 13 bases lay in between. The germline gives CDR1 MGHDK, CDR2 SYGVNS. This CDR3 region has 17 residues. CDR3 in DNA: TGTGCCAGCAGTGAATTTCCTGGGGCAGCTAGCAATCAGCCCCAGCATTTT. Protein sequence: CASSEFPGAASNQPQHF.

The V and J genes are TRBV4-1 and TRBJ2-4, with D possibly matching TRBD2 (5 bases). Trimming stripped 2 bases from V and 8 bases from J, with 19 bases between. The CDR3 loop spans 16 amino acids. In germline, CDR1 is MGHRA, CDR2 YSYEKL. The CDR3 coding sequence is TGCGCCAGCAGCCAATCGCACGATCGGGGTATGGACATTCAGTACTTC. It codes for CASSQSHDRGMDIQYF.

This chain connects TRBV25-1 to TRBJ1-4, with D possibly being TRBD1 (6 bases). The CDR3 spans 13 residues. The germline V gene encodes CDR1 MGHDK and CDR2 SYGVNS. V shed 6 bases and J shed 8 bases, with 13 bases lying between them. CDR3 coding DNA: TGTGCCAGCAGACAGGGCCTACTCGAAAAACTGTTTTTT. Its protein product is CASRQGLLEKLFF.

The gene calls are TRBV6-1 and TRBJ2-7; TRBD2 matches at 10 bases. The length of the CDR3 is 16 residues. With V trimmed by 2 bases and J by 6 bases, 10 bases remained unmatched. Germline lookup yields CDR1 MNHNS and CDR2 SASEGT. CDR3 sequence: CASSELAGVTSREQYF. CDR3 DNA: TGTGCCAGCAGTGAACTAGCGGGGGTTACGAGCCGCGAGCAGTACTTC.

The J gene is TRBJ1-2, the V gene TRBV19; D ambiguous. V was clipped by 0 bases and J by 2 bases, with 10 bases between them. The V gene's germline CDR1 is LNHDA and CDR2 SQIVND (reference sequence). CDR3 size: 15 residues. DNA for the CDR3: TGTGCCAGTAGTATAGAATCAGAATGGAACTATGGCTACACCTTC. Protein sequence: CASSIESEWNYGYTF.

This sequence joins TRBV19 and TRBJ1-5; tentatively, D is TRBD1 (6 bases). Trimming removed 5 bases at V and 0 bases at J, with 14 bases between. The CDR3 has 16 amino acids. CDR1 and CDR2 (germline): LNHDA, SQIVND (reference sequence). CDR3 region: CASSPVGQPSNQPQHF. CDR3 DNA: TGTGCCAGTAGTCCCGTCGGACAGCCTAGCAATCAGCCCCAGCATTTT.

This clone was seen a single time. The V call is TRBV30, the J call TRBJ1-6, with 9 nucleotides matching TRBD1. The ends lost 5 bases at V and 7 bases at J; junction bases unmatched: 6. CDR3 size: 14 residues. Germline-derived CDR1 and CDR2 are GTSNPN and SVGIG (reference sequence). CDR3 in amino acids: CAWGQGSNNSPLHF. The CDR3 nucleotides read TGTGCCTGGGGACAGGGGAGTAACAATTCACCCCTCCACTTT.

This CDR3 is CASSSLGTGKDEQYF. The CDR3 nucleotides are TGTGCCAGCAGTTCCCTCGGGACAGGGAAGGACGAGCAGTACTTC. The gene calls are TRBV28 and TRBJ2-7; 9 nucleotides align to TRBD1. The germline CDR1 and CDR2 sequences are MDHEN and SYDVKM. V dropped 4 bases and J dropped 5; count of bases not matched to a gene: 9. This CDR3 spans 15 amino acids.

The CDR3 nucleotides read TGTGCCAGTAGGGCCAACAATCAGCCCCAGCATTTT. Its protein is CASRANNQPQHF. The chain uses TRBV19 and TRBJ1-5; D remains ambiguous. The CDR3 has 12 amino acids. Germline V CDR1 and CDR2: LNHDA, SQIVND (reference sequence). The ends were cut back, 6 bases at V and 3 bases at J, with 6 bases in the middle.

The chain links TRBV6-5 to TRBJ1-1; 7 nucleotides agree with TRBD1. The CDR3 totals 13 residues. Germline values: CDR1 MNHEY, CDR2 SVGAGI. Trimming removed 6 bases from V and 2 bases from J; junction bases left unmatched: 3. CDR3 DNA sequence: TGTGCCAGCAGGGGACAGCCTAACACTGAAGCTTTCTTT. This sequence encodes CASRGQPNTEAFF.

The genes are TRBV6-5 and TRBJ1-2; TRBD1 is a possible D gene (5 bases). V lost 2 bases, J lost 0 bases, and 10 bases lay in between. CDR1 MNHEY and CDR2 SVGAGI come from the germline V gene. The CDR3 extends over 15 amino acids. The CDR3 sequence is CASSYDGGTNYGYTF. For the CDR3, the DNA is TGTGCCAGCAGTTACGACGGGGGTACTAACTATGGCTACACCTTC.

V is TRBV10-3 and J is TRBJ1-1; possibly TRBD1 for D (6 bases). Trimming pared 7 bases from V and 3 bases from J, leaving 9 bases between. CDR3 size: 12 residues. CDR1 and CDR2 from the germline V gene are ENHRY and SYGVKD. In DNA form, the CDR3 reads TGTGCCATCAAGGCAGGGGACACTGAAGCTTTCTTT. Residues: CAIKAGDTEAFF.

CDR3 bases: TGTGCCAGCAGTTACGACAGTTACGATTCCTACGAGCAGTACTTC. This codes for CASSYDSYDSYEQYF. The chain recombines TRBV6-5 with TRBJ2-7, with D possibly being TRBD1 (5 bases). This CDR3 is 15 amino acids long. V dropped 2 bases and J dropped 1 base, with 12 bases sitting between them. Per the germline V gene, CDR1 is MNHEY and CDR2 is SVGAGI.

The chain uses TRBV11-2 and TRBJ2-1, with D possibly being TRBD1 (5 bases). V was clipped by 10 bases and J by 5 bases, with 18 bases between them. Germline assignment: CDR1 SGHAT and CDR2 FQNNGV. This CDR3 is 14 amino acids long. CDR3 residues: CATNPRQPNNEQFF. CDR3 nucleotide sequence: TGTGCCACAAACCCAAGACAGCCTAACAATGAGCAGTTCTTC.

The CDR3 DNA sequence: TGTGCCAGCAGCTTTAGCGGGGGGCCCGATGTGGAGCAGTACTTC. Translated, it gives CASSFSGGPDVEQYF. The rearrangement uses TRBV9 and TRBJ2-7; 10 positions match TRBD2. J lost 7 bases, V lost 4 bases, and 11 bases had no gene match. This CDR3 spans 15 amino acids. Germline V CDR1 and CDR2: SGDLS, YYNGEE.

The genes are TRBV28 and TRBJ1-5; weak D call: TRBD1 (5 bases). The CDR3 has 15 amino acids. Looked up from germline, CDR1 is MDHEN and CDR2 is SYDVKM. V was trimmed by 5 bases and J by 5 bases, leaving 16 bases between them. CDR3 in amino acids: CASSPGGTGYQPQHF. The CDR3 DNA reads as TGTGCCAGCAGTCCCGGGGGGACTGGGTATCAGCCCCAGCATTTT.

CDR3 bases: TGTGCCAGCAGCTTGGTGGACGACTACGAGCAGTACTTC. This codes for CASSLVDDYEQYF. The V and J genes are TRBV5-6 and TRBJ2-7, with D unclear. Between the trimmed V and J ends, which lost 0 bases and 3 bases, there was a span of 7 bases. The CDR3 covers 13 residues. Germline V CDR1 and CDR2: SGHDT, YYEEEE. Full variable domain (missing parts from reference TRBV5-6 and TRBJ2-7): DAGVTQSPTHLIKTRGQQVTLRCSPKSGHDTVSWYQQALGQGPQFIFQYYEEEERQRGNFPDRFSGHQFPNYSSELNVNALLLGDSALYLCASSLVDDYEQYFGPGTRLTVT.

V is TRBV29-1 and J is TRBJ2-3; 10 bases fit TRBD2. V lost 7 bases to trimming and J lost 0 bases; unmatched junction nucleotides: 13. Germline V gene data show CDR1 as SQVTM and CDR2 as ANQGSEA. CDR3 length: 17 amino acids. CDR3 DNA sequence: TGCAGCGGGCAGCGGGGGGGCTACCTAGCTAGCACAGATACGCAGTATTTT. Translated, it gives CSGQRGGYLASTDTQYF.

The rearrangement joins TRBV2 to TRBJ1-1; no clear D. Per germline, CDR1 SNHLY and CDR2 FYNNEI. There are 11 residues in the CDR3. Trimming shortened V by 5 bases and J by 6 bases, and 7 bases separated the two germline ends. In DNA, the CDR3 is TGTGCCAGCAGTACGTATTCTGAAGCTTTCTTT. It translates to CASSTYSEAFF.

This clone was seen just once. This chain connects TRBV27 to TRBJ2-7, with D possibly called TRBD1 or TRBD2 (5 bases each). V was trimmed by 8 bases and J by 0 bases, leaving 11 bases between them. The CDR3 is 13 amino acids. Germline values: CDR1 MNHEY, CDR2 SMNVEV (reference sequence). CDR3 sequence (DNA): TGTGCCAGCGGGAGACAGCGCTCCTACGAGCAGTACTTC. Its translation is CASGRQRSYEQYF.

This clone was seen once. J is TRBJ2-7 and V is TRBV18; 7 positions agree with TRBD1. CDR1 and CDR2 (germline): KGHSH, LQKENI. With V trimmed by 2 bases and J by 3 bases, 4 bases remained unmatched. The CDR3 is 14 amino acids. The CDR3 bases are TGTGCCAGCTCACCAGCGAGACAGGGCTACGAGCAGTACTTC. It encodes CASSPARQGYEQYF. Full variable domain (missing parts from reference TRBV18 and TRBJ2-7): NAGVMQNPRHLVRRRGQEARLRCSPMKGHSHVYWYRQLPEEGLKFMVYLQKENIIDESGMPKERFSAEFPKEGPSILRIQQVVRGDSAAYFCASSPARQGYEQYFGPGTRLTVT.

V usage is TRBV9 and J usage is TRBJ1-3; 7 nucleotides match TRBD1. Trimming at V came to 2 bases and at J to 0 bases, leaving 5 bases not matched to a gene. Per the germline V gene, CDR1 is SGDLS and CDR2 is YYNGEE. The CDR3 is 16 residues long. In DNA form, the CDR3 reads TGTGCCAGCAGCGTTGCCGACAGGGTCTCTGGAAACACCATATATTTT. The encoded protein is CASSVADRVSGNTIYF.

The CDR3 DNA reads as TGCGCCAGCAGTGAGTCGGGAGGTGAGGAGCAGTTCTTC. This codes for CASSESGGEEQFF. The chain has TRBV10-1 and TRBJ2-1; perhaps TRBD2 as D (6 bases). With 0 bases removed from V and 10 bases from J, the gap between germline ends came to 10 bases. This CDR3 has 13 residues. Germline-derived CDR1 and CDR2 are WNHNN and SYGVQD (reference sequence).

The CDR3 spells CASSDSGGRSYEQYF. The CDR3 DNA follows: TGTGCCAGCAGCGACAGCGGGGGGAGGTCCTACGAGCAGTACTTC. This chain uses TRBV6-6 with TRBJ2-7, with 9 bases aligning to TRBD2. There are 15 residues in the CDR3. Trimming removed 6 bases from V and 1 base from J; junction bases left unmatched: 7. CDR1 and CDR2 (germline): MNHNY, SVGAGI (reference sequence).

The chain combines TRBV10-2 with TRBJ1-5; D uncertain. Trimming shortened V by 3 bases and J by 2 bases, and 8 bases separated the two germline ends. The CDR3 is 14 residues long. Looked up from germline, CDR1 is WSHSY and CDR2 is SAAADI. In DNA, the CDR3 is TGCGCCAGCAGTGAATCGGGTCGCAATCAGCCCCAGCATTTT. It translates to CASSESGRNQPQHF.

The chain recombines TRBV7-2 with TRBJ2-7; perhaps D is TRBD1 or TRBD2 (6 bases each). Trimming stripped 3 bases from V and 0 bases from J, with 12 bases between. The V gene's germline CDR1 is SGHTA and CDR2 FQGNSA. The CDR3 loop spans 15 amino acids. The CDR3 spells CASSLGGPSSYEQYF. The CDR3 nucleotides read TGTGCCAGCAGCTTGGGGGGCCCGAGCTCCTACGAGCAGTACTTC. Based on the CDR3 plus reference TRBV7-2 and TRBJ2-7, the full variable domain is GAGVSQSPSNKVTEKGKDVELRCDPISGHTALYWYRQSLGQGLEFLIYFQGNSAPDKSGLPSDRFSAERTGGSVSTLTIQRTQQEDSAVYLCASSLGGPSSYEQYFGPGTRLTVT.

V usage is TRBV5-6 and J usage is TRBJ2-7, with TRBD1 matching over 7 bases. Germline V CDR1 and CDR2: SGHDT, YYEEEE. The CDR3 runs 14 residues. J gave up 12 bases and V 4 bases, and 16 bases lay outside the gene matches. CDR3 loop: CASSLRDRGVGGYF. The DNA of the CDR3 is TGTGCCAGCAGCCTCCGGGACAGAGGAGTAGGAGGGTACTTC.